This TCR beta chain came from a study of breast tumors, draining lymph nodes, adjacent tissues. From the multiplex PCR reads, TCRdb called clonotypes with MiXCR, one entry per CDR3 protein. The table records 130,000 or so distinct CDR3 sequences, around 20% of them present only once. Broader study findings: Tumor and nontumor repertoires were significantly more similar in luminal-like than in basal-like breast cancer. Findings are consistent with lymph node origin and intratumoral expansion of most tumor T cells. Tumor repertoires ranked between lymph nodes and nontumor tissue in diversity, with V and J gene preferences. Data only fit, rather than demonstrated, lymph node origin of most tumor T cells.

Regarding this clonotype: The antigen is unknown.

Breast cancer patients provided tissue from their axillary draining lymph nodes. Sequencing used axillary lymph node tissue. The sequence was obtained from a female donor with breast cancer. Some clones in this sample may be carry-over from other donors' samples.

The CDR3 DNA reads TGTGCCAGCAGTTTAGTTGGGTCAGGGGAAAAACTGTTTTTT. Translated: CASSLVGSGEKLFF. The V gene is TRBV28, the J gene TRBJ1-4; possible D gene TRBD1, 5 bases. The CDR3 sequence is 14 residues long. Deletions cut 2 bases from V and 8 bases from J, with 12 bases between. CDR1 is MDHEN and CDR2 is SYDVKM in the germline V gene. Complete variable domain (other parts from reference TRBV28 and TRBJ1-4): DVKVTQSSRYLVKRTGEKVFLECVQDMDHENMFWYRQDPGLGLRLIYFSYDVKMKEKGDIPEGYSVSREKKERFSLILESASTNQTSMYLCASSLVGSGEKLFFGSGTQLSVL.